A selection of T cell receptor beta chains follows, all from one sample in a study of vaccination effects on CD4 cells after COVID-19. Their recognized antigens are unknown. Produced via immunoSEQ multiplex PCR; TCRdb's table is partial and in-frame only. The sample consists of roughly 33,000 clones, 55% to 85% of them appearing once. Sequencing used CD4+ T cells from PBMCs cultured with HCoV-OC43 spike peptides, obtained before COVID-19 vaccination. The receptors were sampled from a human donor who received a COVID-19 vaccine. Both conserved end residues are part of each CDR3. Each record gives: J gene, V gene, CDR3 protein.

j_gene: TRBJ2-7
v_gene: TRBV7-9
CDR3aa: CASSLSRLAGDEQYF

j_gene: TRBJ1-4
v_gene: TRBV29-1
CDR3aa: CSGSTGAGEKLFF

j_gene: TRBJ1-4
v_gene: TRBV28
CDR3aa: CASSYQDFGEKLFF

j_gene: TRBJ1-3
v_gene: TRBV28
CDR3aa: CASSPGGLLGLSGNTIYF

j_gene: TRBJ2-4
v_gene: TRBV28
CDR3aa: CASSPGTELAKNIQYF

j_gene: TRBJ1-2
v_gene: TRBV10-3
CDR3aa: CAISGTTGGDYGYTF

j_gene: TRBJ2-1
v_gene: TRBV19
CDR3aa: CASSLGGDEYEQFF

j_gene: TRBJ1-2
v_gene: TRBV28
CDR3aa: CASSLGRPYGYTF

j_gene: TRBJ2-1
v_gene: TRBV30
CDR3aa: CASQPWGSYNEQFF

j_gene: TRBJ1-5
v_gene: TRBV10-3
CDR3aa: CAISVRQGNQPQHF

j_gene: TRBJ1-2
v_gene: TRBV3-1/TRBV3-2
CDR3aa: CASSHITSSGEGYTF

j_gene: TRBJ2-7
v_gene: TRBV6-5
CDR3aa: CASSYSGTGFYEQYF

j_gene: TRBJ2-2
v_gene: TRBV2
CDR3aa: CASSAGSPNTGELFF

j_gene: TRBJ1-2
v_gene: TRBV30
CDR3aa: CASQRISGLYGYTF

j_gene: TRBJ2-7
v_gene: TRBV27
CDR3aa: CASSSPPGHRYEQYF

j_gene: TRBJ2-3
v_gene: TRBV7-9
CDR3aa: CASSSPRNSGATDTQYF

j_gene: TRBJ2-5
v_gene: TRBV5-1
CDR3aa: CASSSGRLQETQYF

j_gene: TRBJ2-5
v_gene: TRBV28
CDR3aa: CASTLTGQETQYF

j_gene: TRBJ1-2
v_gene: TRBV11-1
CDR3aa: CASSLDHRQGLYGYTF

j_gene: TRBJ1-4
v_gene: TRBV14
CDR3aa: CASSQTRAKLFF

j_gene: TRBJ2-2
v_gene: TRBV7-6
CDR3aa: CASSLRQGLSTGELFF

j_gene: TRBJ2-7
v_gene: TRBV10-3
CDR3aa: CAISVGVRGEQYF

j_gene: TRBJ1-1
v_gene: TRBV10-3
CDR3aa: CAISESNTEAFF

j_gene: TRBJ1-5
v_gene: TRBV7-2
CDR3aa: CASSLSGRNQPQHF

j_gene: TRBJ2-6
v_gene: TRBV13
CDR3aa: CASSLTGEGGANVLTF

j_gene: TRBJ1-1
v_gene: TRBV3-1/TRBV3-2
CDR3aa: CASSLRSTEAFF

j_gene: TRBJ1-1
v_gene: TRBV6-5
CDR3aa: CASTQGPYTEAFF

j_gene: TRBJ1-6
v_gene: TRBV6-6
CDR3aa: CASSQRPGTAYSPLHF

j_gene: TRBJ2-5
v_gene: TRBV5-1
CDR3aa: CASSADREETQYF

j_gene: TRBJ1-2
v_gene: TRBV12-3/TRBV12-4
CDR3aa: CASSPDSLYGYTF

j_gene: TRBJ2-7
v_gene: TRBV30
CDR3aa: CAWTGGIPGEQYF

j_gene: TRBJ1-2
v_gene: TRBV6-5
CDR3aa: CASTGRPGRGYGYTF

j_gene: TRBJ1-2
v_gene: TRBV4-1
CDR3aa: CASSQGRSVFNYGYTF

j_gene: TRBJ2-7
v_gene: TRBV19
CDR3aa: CASSIRGAGGANEQYF

j_gene: TRBJ2-3
v_gene: TRBV28
CDR3aa: CASSSRRLAGVGDTQYF

j_gene: TRBJ1-6
v_gene: TRBV7-8
CDR3aa: CASTTRAGDNSPLHF

j_gene: TRBJ1-2
v_gene: TRBV19
CDR3aa: CASKFGGNYGYTF

j_gene: TRBJ1-2
v_gene: TRBV2
CDR3aa: CASSDGTVLNYGYTF

j_gene: TRBJ1-4
v_gene: TRBV7-2
CDR3aa: CASSPGGLTNEKLFF

j_gene: TRBJ1-3
v_gene: TRBV27
CDR3aa: CASSPTGVGNTIYF

j_gene: TRBJ2-7
v_gene: TRBV28
CDR3aa: CASSPRDYTSYEQYF

j_gene: TRBJ2-7
v_gene: TRBV4-2
CDR3aa: CASSRQTGGSYEQYF

j_gene: TRBJ1-2
v_gene: TRBV4-3
CDR3aa: CASSLSPGGGYGYTF

j_gene: TRBJ2-5
v_gene: TRBV7-2
CDR3aa: CASSARRTGLPLLFQYF

j_gene: TRBJ2-4
v_gene: TRBV5-6
CDR3aa: CASSPPGAKNIQYF

j_gene: TRBJ1-5
v_gene: TRBV2
CDR3aa: CASRTREGQPQHF

j_gene: TRBJ1-1
v_gene: TRBV11-3
CDR3aa: CASSLGVRGTEAFF

j_gene: TRBJ2-7
v_gene: TRBV6-6
CDR3aa: CATRRESSYEQYF

j_gene: TRBJ2-5
v_gene: TRBV6-6
CDR3aa: CASSPPSGGETQYF

j_gene: TRBJ1-3
v_gene: TRBV7-2
CDR3aa: CASSYRQGPFIYF